This T cell receptor (beta chain) was identified in a study of blood T cell repertoires in COVID-19. Study overall: Donors in the United States, Italy and Spain gave samples during acute or convalescent COVID-19. T cells, B-cell-depleted T cells, or PBMCs supplied cDNA or gDNA.

Seattle's cohort entered during active infection and was followed longitudinally. Authors' data handling: Amplified reference gene primers provided the basis for estimating nucleated cell counts. Clones were read by immunoSEQ multiplex PCR, and TCRdb kept only the in-frame ones, dropping some. V and J calls and clone size are copied from that table; D and trimming were computed from the DNA. Altogether about 200,000 clones are present, about 88% being singletons, with the ten largest covering around 17%. The specimen sequenced was peripheral blood. This sequence originates from a man between 45 and 60 years old with COVID-19, enrolled during active disease.

The CDR3 spells CASSIGLWQPNQPQHF. In DNA form, the CDR3 reads TGTGCCAGTAGTATAGGACTCTGGCAGCCCAATCAGCCCCAGCATTTT. This sequence joins TRBV19 and TRBJ1-5, with D unresolved. V was shortened by 1 base and J by 3 bases, with 13 bases between the two germline ends. Germline CDR1 and CDR2: LNHDA and SQIVND (reference sequence). This CDR3 is 16 amino acids long.